This T cell receptor (beta chain) was identified during a study of T cell repertoires in cytomegalovirus infection. Turning to the study itself: Indicated by public TCR beta signatures were CMV infection and matching HLA type.

Regarding this clonotype: What it recognizes is unknown.

Study outcomes and limitations: The response measured ex vivo was dominated by TCR beta clonotypes (HLA-C-restricted and CMV-specific).

Germline V gives CDR1 SGHDN, CDR2 FVKESK. The CDR3 is 14 residues long. Trimming left V 0 bases short and J 3 bases short, with 8 bases between. TCRdb passed the reads through MiXCR, listing each CDR3 protein once. The sample contains 650,000 to 900,000 distinct CDR3 sequences, 25% to 30% of which appear only once. The source was cultured CD8+ T cells from PBMCs, collected from culture after CMV antigen stimulation. J is TRBJ1-2 and V is TRBV14; no reliable D call. This clonotype was sampled from a human donor in good health (CMV status not recorded). Some clones in this sample may be carry-over from other donors' samples. The CDR3 reads CASSQDRDYYGYTF. The CDR3 DNA reads as TGTGCCAGCAGCCAAGACCGGGATTACTATGGCTACACCTTC. The full variable domain, in which reference TRBV14 and TRBJ1-2 provide the parts outside the CDR3, is EAGVTQFPSHSVIEKGQTVTLRCDPISGHDNLYWYRRVMGKEIKFLLHFVKESKQDESGMPNNRFLAERTGGTYSTLKVQPAELEDSGVYFCASSQDRDYYGYTFGSGTRLTVV.